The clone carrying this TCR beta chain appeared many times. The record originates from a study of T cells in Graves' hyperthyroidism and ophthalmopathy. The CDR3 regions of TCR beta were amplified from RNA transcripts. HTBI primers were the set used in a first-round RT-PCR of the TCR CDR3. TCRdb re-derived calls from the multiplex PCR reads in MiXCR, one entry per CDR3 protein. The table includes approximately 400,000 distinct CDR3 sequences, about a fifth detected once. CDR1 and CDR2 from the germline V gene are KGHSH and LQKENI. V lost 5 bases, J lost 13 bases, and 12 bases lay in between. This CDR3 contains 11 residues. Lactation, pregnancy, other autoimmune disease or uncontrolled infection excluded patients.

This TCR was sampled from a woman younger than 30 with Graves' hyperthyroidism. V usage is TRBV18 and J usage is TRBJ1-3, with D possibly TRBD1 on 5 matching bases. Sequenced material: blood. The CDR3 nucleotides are TGTGCCAGCTCATTCGGGGACGGGATATATTTT. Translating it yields CASSFGDGIYF. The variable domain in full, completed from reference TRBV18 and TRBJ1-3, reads NAGVMQNPRHLVRRRGQEARLRCSPMKGHSHVYWYRQLPEEGLKFMVYLQKENIIDESGMPKERFSAEFPKEGPSILRIQQVVRGDSAAYFCASSFGDGIYFGEGSWLTVV.